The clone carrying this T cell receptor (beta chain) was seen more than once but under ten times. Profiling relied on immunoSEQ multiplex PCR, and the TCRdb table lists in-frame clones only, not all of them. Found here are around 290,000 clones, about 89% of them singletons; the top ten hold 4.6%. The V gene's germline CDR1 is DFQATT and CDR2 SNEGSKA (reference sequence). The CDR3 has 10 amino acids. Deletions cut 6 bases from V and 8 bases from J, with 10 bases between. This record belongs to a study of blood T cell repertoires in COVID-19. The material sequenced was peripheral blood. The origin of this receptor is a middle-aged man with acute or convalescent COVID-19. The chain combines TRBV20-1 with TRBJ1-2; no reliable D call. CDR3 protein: CSAEGRGYTF. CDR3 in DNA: TGCAGTGCGGAGGGCCGGGGCTACACCTTC.